The 24 T cell receptor beta chains below were found in one sample sequenced in a study of vaccination effects on CD4 cells after COVID-19. What these receptors recognize is not known. Repertoires were generated with immunoSEQ multiplex PCR, while TCRdb's copy carries only in-frame clones and drops some. Among 60,000 to 70,000 clones listed, roughly 79% were seen once. Antigen-specific CD4+ T cells were first expanded with viral peptide pools by the ViraFEST assay and only then sequenced. It was after around 10 days of culture that CD4+ T cells were isolated. The sample consisted of CD4+ T cells from PBMCs cultured with HCoV-229E spike peptides, taken before COVID-19 vaccination. These receptors were obtained from a human donor who received a COVID-19 vaccine.

This clone was observed once. The chain combines TRBV9 with TRBJ2-1; D possibly corresponds to TRBD2 (7 bases). CDR3 size: 16 residues. From germline, CDR1 is SGDLS and CDR2 YYNGEE. V gave up 4 bases and J gave up 8 bases, with 22 bases separating them. CDR3 in amino acids: CASSPRGGGAVYEQFF. The CDR3 DNA follows: TGTGCCAGCAGCCCCCGCGGAGGGGGGGCCGTCTATGAGCAGTTCTTC.

This clone appeared once. The CDR3 DNA sequence: TGTGCCAGCAGTTACTCGTTTGGACAGGGGAATGAAAAACTGTTTTTT. Translating it yields CASSYSFGQGNEKLFF. The chain has TRBV6-6 and TRBJ1-4, with TRBD1 identical over 9 bases. This CDR3 is built from 16 residues. The germline V gene has CDR1 MNHNY and CDR2 SVGAGI (reference sequence). The trim removed 0 bases at V and 5 bases at J, leaving 4 bases unmatched.

This clone was seen more than once but under ten times. The CDR3 DNA reads TGCGCCAGCAGCTTGGTAGCGTACAACTATGGCTACACCTTC. This codes for CASSLVAYNYGYTF. The gene calls are TRBV5-1 and TRBJ1-2; unclear D gene. This CDR3 has 14 residues. V lost 0 bases and J lost 2, with 8 bases in between. From germline, CDR1 is SGHRS and CDR2 YFSETQ.

The chain links TRBV19 to TRBJ1-6, with TRBD1 matching over 8 bases. Germline CDR1 and CDR2: LNHDA and SQIVND (reference sequence). V dropped 5 bases and J dropped 10; count of bases not matched to a gene: 10. The length of the CDR3 is 15 residues. CDR3 protein: CASSSWTGIQSPLHF. The CDR3 DNA is TGTGCCAGTAGTTCTTGGACAGGGATACAGTCACCCCTCCACTTT.

V usage is TRBV9 and J usage is TRBJ1-2; D not certain. V was shortened by 3 bases and J by 0 bases, with 6 bases between the two germline ends. CDR1 and CDR2 (germline): SGDLS, YYNGEE. This CDR3 spans 13 amino acids. CDR3 in DNA: TGTGCCAGCAGCGCCCTCACTAACTATGGCTACACCTTC. Translating it yields CASSALTNYGYTF.

The chain employs TRBV19 and TRBJ2-4; D is possibly TRBD1 or TRBD2 (5 bases each). V lost 8 bases and J 13 bases, leaving 24 bases between the germline ends. There are 14 residues in the CDR3. From germline, CDR1 is LNHDA and CDR2 SQIVND (reference sequence). The CDR3 nucleotides are TGTGCCAGTCAAAACAGCCCTGACGGGGCGGGCCAGTACTTC. It translates to CASQNSPDGAGQYF.

The chain carries TRBV15 and TRBJ1-2; possible D gene TRBD1, 5 bases. Germline V gene data show CDR1 as LNHNV and CDR2 as YYDKDF (reference sequence). This CDR3 is 14 amino acids long. The V end was cut by 1 base, the J end by 8 bases, with 14 bases between. In DNA, the CDR3 is TGTGCCACCAGCAGAGGCGGGGGTGCCCAGGGCTACACCTTC. Its translation: CATSRGGGAQGYTF.

This clone showed up just a few times. J is TRBJ1-2 and V is TRBV25-1; no clear D gene. This CDR3 has 12 amino acids. Germline CDR1 and CDR2: MGHDK and SYGVNS. Between the trimmed V and J ends, which lost 7 bases and 4 bases, there was a span of 10 bases. CDR3 loop: CASIREGYGYTF. CDR3 DNA sequence: TGTGCCAGCATTAGAGAGGGCTATGGCTACACCTTC.

V gene TRBV20-1 combines with J gene TRBJ2-1; D call uncertain. Trimming cost V 3 bases and J 8 bases, with 8 bases left between them. In germline, CDR1 is DFQATT, CDR2 SNEGSKA (reference sequence). CDR3 length: 11 amino acids. The CDR3 protein is CSASRSDEQFF. The CDR3 coding sequence is TGCAGTGCTAGCAGGTCGGATGAGCAGTTCTTC.

The chain uses TRBV10-3 and TRBJ2-7, with unresolved D. Germline V lookup: CDR1 ENHRY, CDR2 SYGVKD. The CDR3 contains 13 residues. Trimming left V 6 bases short and J 4 bases short, with 13 bases between. This CDR3 is CAIRSRVHYEQYV. The DNA for the CDR3 is TGTGCCATCAGATCACGGGTCCATTACGAGCAGTACGTC.

The chain uses TRBV9 and TRBJ2-1; D remains ambiguous. Trimming pared 0 bases from V and 3 bases from J, leaving 7 bases between. CDR1 SGDLS and CDR2 YYNGEE come from the germline V gene. The CDR3 contains 14 residues. CDR3 region: CASSVAALYNEQFF. As DNA, the CDR3 is TGTGCCAGCAGCGTAGCGGCCCTCTACAATGAGCAGTTCTTC.

The genes are TRBV3-1 (or the pseudogene TRBV3-2) and TRBJ1-3, with D tentatively TRBD1 (6 bases). This CDR3 is 14 amino acids long. CDR1 LGHDT and CDR2 YNNKEL come from the germline V gene (reference sequence). V lost 2 bases and J 7 bases, leaving 12 bases between the germline ends. In nucleotides, the CDR3 is TGTGCCAGCAGCCAAAATAACAGGGCCAACACCATATATTTT. Protein product: CASSQNNRANTIYF.

This chain links TRBV6-5 with TRBJ1-1, with TRBD1 as a possible D gene (6 bases). From germline, CDR1 is MNHEY and CDR2 SVGAGI. Trimming cost V 7 bases and J 1 base, with 16 bases left between them. This CDR3 has 15 amino acids. The CDR3 spells CASTSGGTGNTEAFF. The CDR3, as DNA: TGTGCCAGCACCTCCGGGGGCACGGGGAACACTGAAGCTTTCTTT.

This clone is a singleton in its sample. V is TRBV5-1 and J is TRBJ1-1, with a weak D call TRBD1 (5 bases). Per the germline V gene, CDR1 is SGHRS and CDR2 is YFSETQ. This CDR3 has 15 residues. V was trimmed by 6 bases and J by 5 bases, leaving 20 bases between them. As DNA, the CDR3 is TGCGCCAGCACCAGAGCTGGGACGGTGGGGACTGAAGCTTTCTTT. Translation: CASTRAGTVGTEAFF.

The chain combines TRBV5-8 with TRBJ2-3, with TRBD2 matching over 10 bases. The germline V gene has CDR1 SGHTS and CDR2 YDEGEE. The CDR3 extends over 15 amino acids. Trimming took 7 bases from V and 2 from J; bases not matched to a gene: 7. The CDR3 DNA sequence: TGTGCCAGCTCCACTAGCGGGGAGCCCACAGATACGCAGTATTTT. Translating gives CASSTSGEPTDTQYF. The full variable domain, its missing parts supplied by reference TRBV5-8 and TRBJ2-3, is EAGVTQSPTHLIKTRGQQATLRCSPISGHTSVYWYQQALGLGLQFLLWYDEGEERNRGNFPPRFSGRQFPNYSSELNVNALELEDSALYLCASSTSGEPTDTQYFGPGTRLTVL.

The rearrangement uses TRBV6-5 and TRBJ1-5; perhaps TRBD1 as D (6 bases). Germline V gives CDR1 MNHEY, CDR2 SVGAGI. The CDR3 is 14 amino acids. V lost 6 bases and J 1 base, leaving 10 bases between the germline ends. The DNA of the CDR3 is TGTGCCAGCAGACTTGGACAGAGCAATCAGCCCCAGCATTTT. Its translation is CASRLGQSNQPQHF.

The V gene is TRBV18, the J gene TRBJ2-1; 12 bases align to TRBD1. Germline-derived CDR1 and CDR2 are KGHSH and LQKENI. The length of the CDR3 is 15 residues. V dropped 0 bases and J dropped 7; count of bases not matched to a gene: 1. CDR3 nucleotides: TGTGCCAGCTCACCACCGGGACAGGGGGCAAATGAGCAGTTCTTC. Amino acids: CASSPPGQGANEQFF.

The rearrangement uses TRBV12-3 or TRBV12-4 and TRBJ2-1; no clear D. Trimming left V 3 bases short and J 4 bases short, with 4 bases between. This CDR3 comprises 12 residues. CDR3: CASSFEYNEQFF. CDR3 sequence (DNA): TGTGCCAGCAGTTTTGAGTACAATGAGCAGTTCTTC.

This chain links TRBV5-4 with TRBJ1-6; D gene ambiguous. Trimming removed 0 bases at V and 1 base at J, with 8 bases between. The germline V gene has CDR1 SGHNT and CDR2 YYREEE (reference sequence). CDR3 length: 16 amino acids. The chain's CDR3 is CASSLAVGSYNSPLHF. The CDR3 nucleotides are TGTGCCAGCAGCTTGGCCGTGGGTTCCTATAATTCACCCCTCCACTTT.

The genes are TRBV7-3 and TRBJ2-2, with D uncertain. The CDR3 runs 15 residues. Trimming shortened V by 4 bases and J by 1 base, and 10 bases separated the two germline ends. The V gene's germline CDR1 is SGHTA and CDR2 FQGTGA. The CDR3 region has the DNA TGTGCCAGCAGCTCCGGACGGAAGAACACCGGGGAGCTGTTTTTT. This sequence encodes CASSSGRKNTGELFF.

The CDR3 coding sequence is TGTGCCAGGGGGGACCGACACTCAGGAGGGTCCTATAATTCACCCCTCCACTTT. Encoded protein: CARGDRHSGGSYNSPLHF. The chain has TRBV2 and TRBJ1-6, with a tentative D call TRBD1 (5 bases). The germline CDR1 and CDR2 sequences are SNHLY and FYNNEI. The CDR3 sequence is 18 residues long. The V and J ends lost 9 bases and 1 base respectively, with 22 bases between them. The full variable domain, with the rest looked up from reference TRBV2 and TRBJ1-6, is EPEVTQTPSHQVTQMGQEVILRCVPISNHLYFYWYRQILGQKVEFLVSFYNNEISEKSEIFDDQFSVERPDGSNFTLKIRSTKLEDSAMYFCARGDRHSGGSYNSPLHFGNGTRLTVT.

This clone has only one observation. J is TRBJ1-1 and V is TRBV15; 12 bases match TRBD1. The junction had 16 bases not matched to a gene; V was cut back by 5 bases and J by 3 bases. Germline lookup yields CDR1 LNHNV and CDR2 YYDKDF (reference sequence). The length of the CDR3 is 19 residues. CDR3 nucleotide sequence: TGTGCCACCAGCCCGAGCTTGGGACAGGGGGCGGATACGGACACTGAAGCTTTCTTT. It yields the protein CATSPSLGQGADTDTEAFF.

The gene calls are TRBV29-1 and TRBJ1-4, with D possibly being TRBD1 (5 bases). The CDR3 spans 12 residues. Germline CDR1 SQVTM, CDR2 ANQGSEA. The germline V and J ends were trimmed by 8 bases and 5 bases, with 12 bases remaining between them. CDR3 coding DNA: TGCAGCATATTACGGGACAATGAAAAACTGTTTTTT. Residues: CSILRDNEKLFF. Filled out from reference TRBV29-1 and TRBJ1-4, the complete variable domain reads SAVISQKPSRDICQRGTSLTIQCQVDSQVTMMFWYRQQPGQSLTLIATANQGSEATYESGFVIDKFPISRPNLTFSTLTVSNMSPEDSSIYLCSILRDNEKLFFGSGTQLSVL.

This rearrangement joins TRBV7-8 to TRBJ2-1; TRBD2 is a possible D gene (7 bases). The germline V and J ends were trimmed by 4 bases and 8 bases, with 21 bases remaining between them. CDR3 length: 16 residues. Germline values: CDR1 SGHVS, CDR2 FQNEAQ. Here the CDR3 DNA reads TGTGCCAGCAGCTCCGCGGGGGCCTGGGGACGCTATGAGCAGTTCTTC. This translates into CASSSAGAWGRYEQFF.